This passage covers 8 T cell receptor beta chains from one sample sequenced in a study of shared clonotypes between healthy human individuals. The repertoire was sequenced with immunoSEQ multiplex PCR; TCRdb's copy has only in-frame clones and lacks some. This table has hundreds of thousands of clones, about two thirds appearing once. The sequenced sample consisted of memory CD4+ T cells sorted from blood. Subset indicated: CD45RA-negative fraction. Receptors originate from a woman in her 30s in good health.

This clone has just a few counts. The chain is built from TRBV11-3 and TRBJ1-2; 7 bases line up with TRBD1. CDR3 length: 16 residues. Germline CDR1 reads SGHNT; CDR2 reads YENEEA. V lost 1 base and J lost 4; bases outside the gene matches: 9. CDR3 sequence (DNA): TGTGCCAGCAGCTTAGGACGACAGGGAGTAGGCTATGGCTACACCTTC. Protein sequence: CASSLGRQGVGYGYTF.

The chain joins TRBV11-2 to TRBJ2-1, with TRBD1 as a possible D gene (6 bases). V shed 6 bases and J shed 1 base, with 7 bases lying between them. The CDR3 covers 13 residues. CDR1 and CDR2 (germline): SGHAT, FQNNGV. The CDR3 DNA is TGTGCCAGCAGGGGACAATCCTACAATGAGCAGTTCTTC. This gives the protein CASRGQSYNEQFF.

J is TRBJ2-3 and V is TRBV11-3; 10 bases are a match to TRBD2. J was trimmed by 2 bases and V by 4 bases; bases with no gene match: 3. Germline V lookup: CDR1 SGHNT, CDR2 YENEEA. The CDR3 has 15 amino acids. The CDR3 nucleotides are TGTGCCAGCAGCTCTACTAGCGGGATCACAGATACGCAGTATTTT. The encoded protein is CASSSTSGITDTQYF.

This chain links TRBV25-1 with TRBJ2-1, with D perhaps TRBD1 (5 bases). Germline V gene lookup returns CDR1 MGHDK and CDR2 SYGVNS. CDR3 length equals 16 residues. V was cut by 7 bases and J by 8 bases, with 24 bases left in between. The DNA for the CDR3 is TGTGCCAGCATTAGGACCCCAGGGTTGGGAAGAGATGAGCAGTTCTTC. It is translated as CASIRTPGLGRDEQFF.

The chain carries TRBV5-6 and TRBJ1-2; possibly TRBD1 for D (5 bases). The V gene's germline CDR1 is SGHDT and CDR2 YYEEEE. V dropped 1 base and J dropped 1 base, with 11 bases sitting between them. This CDR3 spans 15 amino acids. The CDR3 loop is CASSLRGSVNYGYTF. In nucleotides, the CDR3 is TGTGCCAGCAGCTTGAGGGGATCGGTTAACTATGGCTACACCTTC. Filled out from reference TRBV5-6 and TRBJ1-2, the complete variable domain reads DAGVTQSPTHLIKTRGQQVTLRCSPKSGHDTVSWYQQALGQGPQFIFQYYEEEERQRGNFPDRFSGHQFPNYSSELNVNALLLGDSALYLCASSLRGSVNYGYTFGSGTRLTVV.

This sequence joins TRBV5-1 and TRBJ2-3; the match to TRBD1 covers 10 bases. J lost 4 bases, V lost 3 bases, and 2 bases had no gene match. The germline V gene has CDR1 SGHRS and CDR2 YFSETQ. This CDR3 contains 14 residues. Written as DNA, the CDR3 is TGCGCCAGCAGCTGGGGGACAGGGGCAGATACGCAGTATTTT. Translating it yields CASSWGTGADTQYF.

The sample holds many counts of this clone. This rearrangement joins TRBV16 to TRBJ2-1; D perhaps matches TRBD2 (5 bases). V lost 3 bases to trimming and J lost 2 bases, with 11 bases between them. The length of the CDR3 is 15 residues. Looked up from germline, CDR1 is KGHSY and CDR2 is FQNENV. The CDR3 spells CASSQTWETYNEQFF. In DNA, the CDR3 is TGTGCCAGCAGCCAGACGTGGGAGACCTACAATGAGCAGTTCTTC.

The genes are TRBV20-1 and TRBJ2-7, with D perhaps being TRBD1 or TRBD2 (6 bases each). The ends were cut back, 7 bases at V and 3 bases at J, with 10 bases in the middle. Germline V gives CDR1 DFQATT, CDR2 SNEGSKA (reference sequence). CDR3 size: 11 residues. Here the CDR3 reads CSVGGRYEQYF. CDR3 nucleotides: TGCAGTGTGGGGGGCCGCTACGAGCAGTACTTC.